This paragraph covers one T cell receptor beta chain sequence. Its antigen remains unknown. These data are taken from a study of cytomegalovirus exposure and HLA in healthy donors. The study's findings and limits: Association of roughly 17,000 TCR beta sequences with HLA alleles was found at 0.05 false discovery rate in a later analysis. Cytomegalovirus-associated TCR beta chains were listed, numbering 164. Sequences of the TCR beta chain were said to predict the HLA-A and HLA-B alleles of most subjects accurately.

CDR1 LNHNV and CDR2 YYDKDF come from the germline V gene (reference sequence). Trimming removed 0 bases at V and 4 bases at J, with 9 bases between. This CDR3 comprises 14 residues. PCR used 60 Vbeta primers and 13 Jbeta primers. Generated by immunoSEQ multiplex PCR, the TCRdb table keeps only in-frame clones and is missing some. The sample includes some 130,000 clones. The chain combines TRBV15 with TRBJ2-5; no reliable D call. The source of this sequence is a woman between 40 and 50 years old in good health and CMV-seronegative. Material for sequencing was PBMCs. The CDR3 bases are TGTGCCACCAGCAGAGAGGCCCAGGTAGAGACCCAGTACTTC. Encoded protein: CATSREAQVETQYF.